This T cell receptor beta chain was recovered during a study of blood T cell repertoires in COVID-19. Across the whole study: Samples taken during acute and convalescent COVID-19 were collected in the United States, Italy and Spain. PBMCs, B-cell-depleted T cells, or T cells provided the cDNA or gDNA that made up the material.

TCRdb keeps only in-frame clones here, not all; method: immunoSEQ multiplex PCR. The sample includes roughly 59,000 clones, 70% to 80% seen only once; the top ten take less than 10%. V dropped 5 bases and J dropped 6; count of bases not matched to a gene: 4. The germline V gene has CDR1 LNHDA and CDR2 SQIVND (reference sequence). The CDR3 contains 14 residues. This sequence was found in a human donor in a cohort sampled during active COVID-19. Sequenced material: peripheral blood. The V and J genes are TRBV19 and TRBJ2-3, with 11 bases fitting TRBD2. As DNA, the CDR3 is TGTGCCAGTAGTTTAGCGGGAGGGCCGGATACGCAGTATTTT. Translating it yields CASSLAGGPDTQYF. The full variable domain, completed using reference TRBV19 and TRBJ2-3, is DGGITQSPKYLFRKEGQNVTLSCEQNLNHDAMYWYRQDPGQGLRLIYYSQIVNDFQKGDIAEGYSVSREKKESFPLTVTSAQKNPTAFYLCASSLAGGPDTQYFGPGTRLTVL.